This T cell receptor beta chain was identified during a study of blood T cell repertoires in COVID-19. Study overall: Sites in the United States, Italy and Spain provided acute and convalescent COVID-19 samples.

CDR3 length equals 13 residues. Between the trimmed V and J ends, which lost 5 bases and 3 bases, there was a span of 10 bases. CDR1 is SGHNT and CDR2 is YENEEA in the germline V gene. Measured with immunoSEQ multiplex PCR; TCRdb has only the in-frame clones, and not every one. The top ten clones hold 1% of a sample with 360,000 or so clones, 85% to 90% of them seen once. The specimen was PBMCs or T cells enriched from blood (not recorded which). The chain is built from TRBV11-3 and TRBJ1-2; perhaps TRBD1 as D (6 bases). This TCR was sampled from a woman aged 30 to 39 who had been exposed to COVID-19. CDR3 residues: CASSQGTDYGYTF. CDR3 coding DNA: TGTGCCAGCAGCCAGGGGACGGACTATGGCTACACCTTC.